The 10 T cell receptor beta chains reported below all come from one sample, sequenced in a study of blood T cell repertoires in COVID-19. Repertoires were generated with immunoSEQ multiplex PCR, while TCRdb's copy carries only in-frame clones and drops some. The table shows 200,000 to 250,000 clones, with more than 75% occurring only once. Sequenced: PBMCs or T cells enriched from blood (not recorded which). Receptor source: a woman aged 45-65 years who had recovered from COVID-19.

CDR3 sequence (DNA): TGTGCCAGCTCACCACCGATTACTGCGAGGTCGGCAGATACGCAGTATTTT. It specifies CASSPPITARSADTQYF. The rearrangement uses TRBV18 and TRBJ2-3; the D is unclear. Deletions cut 0 bases from V and 4 bases from J, with 17 bases between. Looked up from germline, CDR1 is KGHSH and CDR2 is LQKENI. The CDR3 length is 17 residues.

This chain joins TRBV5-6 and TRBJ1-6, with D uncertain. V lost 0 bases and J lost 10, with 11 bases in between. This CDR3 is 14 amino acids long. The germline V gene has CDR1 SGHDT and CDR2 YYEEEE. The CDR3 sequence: CASSLVEGGSPLHF. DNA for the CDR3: TGTGCCAGCAGCTTGGTAGAGGGTGGGTCACCCCTCCACTTT.

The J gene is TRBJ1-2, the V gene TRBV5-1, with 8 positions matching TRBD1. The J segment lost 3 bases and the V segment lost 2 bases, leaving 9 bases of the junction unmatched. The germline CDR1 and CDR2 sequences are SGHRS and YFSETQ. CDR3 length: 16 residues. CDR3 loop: CASSLVTGVRDYGYTF. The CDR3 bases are TGCGCCAGCAGCTTAGTGACAGGGGTGAGGGACTATGGCTACACCTTC.

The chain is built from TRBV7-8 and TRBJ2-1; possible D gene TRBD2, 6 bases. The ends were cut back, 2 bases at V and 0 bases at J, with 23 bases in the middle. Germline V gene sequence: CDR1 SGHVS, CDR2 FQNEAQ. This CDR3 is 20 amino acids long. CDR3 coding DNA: TGTGCCAGCAGCTTACGTCGAGCAGCGGGTAGATCAAGCTCCTACAATGAGCAGTTCTTC. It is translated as CASSLRRAAGRSSSYNEQFF.

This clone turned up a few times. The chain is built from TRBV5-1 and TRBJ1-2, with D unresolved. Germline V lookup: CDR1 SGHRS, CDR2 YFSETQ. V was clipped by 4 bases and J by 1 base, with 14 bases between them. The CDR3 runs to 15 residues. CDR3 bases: TGCGCCAGCAGCCCAGGACGGGAATTTAACTATGGCTACACCTTC. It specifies CASSPGREFNYGYTF.

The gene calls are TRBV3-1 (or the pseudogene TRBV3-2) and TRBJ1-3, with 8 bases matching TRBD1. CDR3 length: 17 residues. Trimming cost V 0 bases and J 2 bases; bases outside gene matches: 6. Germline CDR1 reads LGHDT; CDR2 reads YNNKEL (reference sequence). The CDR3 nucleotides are TGTGCCAGCAGCCAAGATCCGCCGGACAGGGCTGGAAACACCATATATTTT. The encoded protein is CASSQDPPDRAGNTIYF.

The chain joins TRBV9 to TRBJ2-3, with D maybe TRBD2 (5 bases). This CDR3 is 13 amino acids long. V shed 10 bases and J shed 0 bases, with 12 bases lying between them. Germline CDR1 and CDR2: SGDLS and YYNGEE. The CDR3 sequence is CASGRESTDTQYF. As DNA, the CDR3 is TGTGCCTCCGGACGGGAAAGCACAGATACGCAGTATTTT. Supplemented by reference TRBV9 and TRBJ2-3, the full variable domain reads DSGVTQTPKHLITATGQRVTLRCSPRSGDLSVYWYQQSLDQGLQFLIQYYNGEERAKGNILERFSAQQFPDLHSELNLSSLELGDSALYFCASGRESTDTQYFGPGTRLTVL.

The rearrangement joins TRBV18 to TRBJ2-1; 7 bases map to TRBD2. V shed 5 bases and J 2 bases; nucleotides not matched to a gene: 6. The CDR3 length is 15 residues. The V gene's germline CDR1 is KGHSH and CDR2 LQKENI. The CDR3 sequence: CASSSQAGTYNEQFF. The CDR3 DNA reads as TGTGCCAGCTCATCTCAAGCGGGAACCTACAATGAGCAGTTCTTC.

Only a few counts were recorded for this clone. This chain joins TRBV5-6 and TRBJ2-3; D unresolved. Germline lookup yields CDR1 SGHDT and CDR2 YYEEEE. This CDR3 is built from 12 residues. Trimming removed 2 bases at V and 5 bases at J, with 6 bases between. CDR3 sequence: CASSFARDTQYF. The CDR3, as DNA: TGTGCCAGCAGCTTTGCGCGAGATACGCAGTATTTT.

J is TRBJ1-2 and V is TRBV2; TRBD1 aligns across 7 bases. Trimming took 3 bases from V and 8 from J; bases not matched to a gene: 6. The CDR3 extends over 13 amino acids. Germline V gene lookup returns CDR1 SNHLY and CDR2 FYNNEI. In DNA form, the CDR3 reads TGTGCCAGCAGTGATGAGGGGGCGAGGGGCTACACCTTC. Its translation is CASSDEGARGYTF.